This T cell receptor beta chain originates from a study of vaccination and CD4 T cells after COVID-19. Overall study context: The authors exposed cells to overlapping spike peptides derived from SARS-CoV-2, HCoV-NL63, HCoV-OC43 and HCoV-229E.

There are a few counts of this clonotype. The antigen is undetermined. V lost 0 bases to trimming and J lost 0 bases, with 11 bases between them. Germline V gene sequence: CDR1 SNHLY, CDR2 FYNNEI. The CDR3 contains 16 residues. Cultured CD4+ T-cell DNA underwent Oncomine TCR Beta short-read sequencing. Genomic DNA extraction was carried out from cultured CD4+ T cells. Via MiXCR, TCRdb re-called the PCR reads, giving one row per CDR3 protein. The sample yields approximately 9,300 distinct CDR3 sequences, more than 35% seen once. Findings and limits, study-wide: Within the convalescent patients, spike mono-reactivity was found in 304 of 307 vaccine-specific clones.

As for treatment: approximately nine-day PBMC culture with coronavirus spike peptide pools or control peptides (ViraFEST assay). Unexposed donor CD4+ T cells predated the COVID-19 pandemic, collected 2011-2018. This TCR was sampled from a human donor in good health. Sequenced sample: CD4+ T cells from blood, cultured in vitro. The rearrangement uses TRBV2 and TRBJ1-2, with D unresolved. The chain's CDR3 is CASSEALRGANYGYTF. The CDR3 region has the DNA TGTGCCAGCAGTGAAGCGCTTCGCGGAGCTAACTATGGCTACACCTTC.